This T cell receptor beta chain was identified in a study of CXCR3-negative and CXCR3-positive naive CD8 T cells. Background on the study: Each library gave roughly 1.4 +/- 0.3 million of roughly 140 million TRB reads. Study-wide points: The naive subsets expressed comparable surface CD5, and the authors inferred TCR strength from TRB CDR3 properties. More hydrophobic TRB CDR3s were found in CXCR3-positive naive cells than in CXCR3-negative naive cells. Similarly elevated diversity marked both naive subsets, with memory CD8+ cells showing far lower diversity.

About this clonotype itself: Its antigen is not known.

The authors prepared UMI-labeled TRB cDNA libraries by 5' RACE. TCRdb reprocessed the 5' RACE reads and reports one entry per CDR3 protein, with no DNA. The sample's table shows about 150,000 distinct CDR3 sequences. Germline V gene data show CDR1 as WNHNN and CDR2 as SYGVQD (reference sequence). There are 13 residues in the CDR3. Specimen: naive CXCR3+ CD8+ T cells from blood. Stated subset: CD45RO-CCR7+CD27+CD95- naive CD8+ T cells expressing CXCR3 (TNR3+). V and J are TRBV10-1 and TRBJ1-2. The receptor was derived from a human donor in good health. Some clones in this sample may be carry-over from other donors' samples. The CDR3 sequence is CASSENTNYGYTF.